A selection of T cell receptor beta chains follows, all from one sample in a study of shared clonotypes between healthy human individuals. Sequenced by immunoSEQ multiplex PCR; TCRdb stores in-frame clones only, minus some. The profile shows fewer than 850,000 clones, roughly 96% of them singletons. The sample taken for sequencing was naive CD8+ T cells sorted from blood. These receptors all stem from a young man in good health. Each CDR3 is given with its conserved first and last residue. Each record gives: clone size, J gene, D gene, V gene, CDR3 protein, CDR3 DNA. The D gene is left open where the match is weak. Some rows mark clone size as missing; the rest say once, few, many or name a class of expanded clone.

>NA|TRBJ2-7|TRBD2|TRBV30
CAWSHGGGYEQYF
TGTGCCTGGAGCCACGGGGGGGGCTACGAGCAGTACTTC
>few|TRBJ2-3|NA|TRBV6-5
CASSYGVTDTQYF
TGTGCCAGCAGTTACGGGGTCACAGATACGCAGTATTTT
>NA|TRBJ2-7|NA|TRBV13
CASSLRTASYEQYF
TGTGCCAGCAGCTTGCGGACAGCCTCCTACGAGCAGTACTTC
>NA|TRBJ2-1|TRBD2|TRBV5-5
CASSLEGVLAGGQKLGQFF
TGTGCCAGCAGCTTGGAGGGGGTCCTGGCGGGAGGGCAAAAGTTAGGGCAGTTCTTC
>NA|TRBJ1-1|NA|TRBV10-2
CASSQGMNTEAFF
TGCGCCAGCAGTCAGGGGATGAACACTGAAGCTTTCTTT
>NA|TRBJ2-1|NA|TRBV7-2
CASSPPQYNEQFF
TGTGCCAGCAGCCCGCCACAGTACAATGAGCAGTTCTTC
>NA|TRBJ2-7|NA|TRBV29-1
CSVYLALRSYEQYF
TGCAGCGTTTACCTAGCGCTTCGCTCCTACGAGCAGTACTTC
>NA|TRBJ2-7|TRBD1|TRBV14
CASSLGQGRLREQYF
TGTGCCAGCAGCCTCGGACAGGGCAGATTACGGGAGCAGTACTTC
>NA|TRBJ2-3|NA|TRBV5-6
CASSPEGGPRADTQYF
TGTGCCAGCAGCCCGGAGGGGGGGCCACGTGCTGATACGCAGTATTTT
>NA|TRBJ2-7|NA|TRBV15
CATSREGGEIYEQYF
TGTGCCACCAGCAGAGAGGGGGGAGAAATCTACGAGCAGTACTTC
>NA|TRBJ2-3|NA|TRBV5-1
CASSLEGSGADTQYF
TGCGCCAGCAGCTTGGAAGGTAGCGGAGCAGATACGCAGTATTTT
>once|TRBJ2-3|TRBD2|TRBV10-3
CAISESTSGRTDTQYF
TGTGCCATCAGTGAGTCGACTAGCGGGCGCACAGATACGCAGTATTTT
>NA|TRBJ1-2|TRBD1|TRBV10-2
CASSESRQGALLNGYTF
TGCGCCAGCAGTGAAAGTAGACAGGGGGCTCTACTTAATGGCTACACCTTC
>NA|TRBJ2-7|TRBD2|TRBV7-9
CASSPYSSGSYEQYF
TGTGCCAGCAGCCCATACTCTAGCGGGAGCTACGAGCAGTACTTC
>NA|TRBJ2-5|NA|TRBV28
CASSLTVGLGETQYF
TGTGCCAGCAGTTTAACAGTGGGGTTAGGGGAGACCCAGTACTTC
>once|TRBJ1-1|NA|TRBV9
CASSGKGQNTEAFF
TGTGCCAGCAGCGGTAAAGGCCAGAACACTGAAGCTTTCTTT
>NA|TRBJ2-1|NA|TRBV7-9
CASSSSIWDEQFF
TGTGCCAGCAGTTCCAGTATTTGGGATGAGCAGTTCTTC
>NA|TRBJ2-3|NA|TRBV9
CASSVRGDTQYF
TGTGCCAGCAGCGTCAGGGGTGATACGCAGTATTTT
>NA|TRBJ2-1|TRBD1|TRBV6-5
CASSYTAGTGYNEQFF
TGTGCCAGCAGTTACACCGCCGGGACAGGGTACAATGAGCAGTTCTTC
>NA|TRBJ1-1|NA|TRBV7-9
CASSPSTEAFF
TGTGCCAGCAGCCCCTCCACTGAAGCTTTCTTT
>NA|TRBJ1-1|NA|TRBV6-5
CASRLSENTEAFF
TGTGCCAGCCGCCTGAGCGAGAACACTGAAGCTTTCTTT
>NA|TRBJ2-7|NA|TRBV28
CASSPWRGGYEQYF
TGTGCCAGCAGTCCGTGGAGAGGAGGCTACGAGCAGTACTTC
>NA|TRBJ1-5|TRBD1|TRBV30
CAWSPTGGQPQHF
TGTGCCTGGAGCCCGACAGGGGGTCAGCCCCAGCATTTT
>NA|TRBJ2-2|TRBD2|TRBV19
CASSYPGTSGNTGELFF
TGTGCCAGTAGCTACCCCGGGACTAGCGGGAACACCGGGGAGCTGTTTTTT
>NA|TRBJ1-1|NA|TRBV30
CAWSADGNTEAFF
TGTGCCTGGAGCGCGGACGGGAACACTGAAGCTTTCTTT
>NA|TRBJ2-3|TRBD2|TRBV9
CASSLGPAGITDTQYF
TGTGCCAGCAGCCTAGGCCCAGCGGGAATAACAGATACGCAGTATTTT
>NA|TRBJ2-3|NA|TRBV7-3
CASSVGDLADTQYF
TGTGCCAGCAGCGTAGGGGACCTGGCAGATACGCAGTATTTT
>NA|TRBJ2-2|NA|TRBV6-5
CASSTIGELFF
TGTGCCAGCAGCACGATCGGGGAGCTGTTTTTT
>NA|TRBJ2-3|NA|TRBV30
CAWSLAKGDTQYF
TGTGCCTGGAGTTTGGCTAAAGGAGATACGCAGTATTTT